The clone carrying this T cell receptor (beta chain) has only a few counts. Separate cDNA molecules each had unique molecular identifiers attached to them. TCRdb redid the calling of the 5' RACE reads with MiXCR, one entry per CDR3 protein. The repertoire holds approximately 50,000 distinct CDR3 sequences, with about 10% as singletons. Unmatched junction bases numbered 8, after V lost 5 bases and J lost 5 bases. In germline, CDR1 is SGHNT, CDR2 YYREEE (reference sequence). The CDR3 sequence is 15 residues long. This entry comes from a study of early T cells in non-severe SARS-CoV-2 infection. Specimen: whole blood. The chain carries TRBV5-4 and TRBJ2-1; 9 nucleotides match TRBD2. This receptor was obtained from an adult who was a healthcare worker with PCR-confirmed SARS-CoV-2 infection or an uninfected control (not recorded which). The CDR3 DNA follows: TGTGCCAGCAGAAAGACTAGCGGAAATCACAATGAGCAGTTCTTC. It is translated as CASRKTSGNHNEQFF.